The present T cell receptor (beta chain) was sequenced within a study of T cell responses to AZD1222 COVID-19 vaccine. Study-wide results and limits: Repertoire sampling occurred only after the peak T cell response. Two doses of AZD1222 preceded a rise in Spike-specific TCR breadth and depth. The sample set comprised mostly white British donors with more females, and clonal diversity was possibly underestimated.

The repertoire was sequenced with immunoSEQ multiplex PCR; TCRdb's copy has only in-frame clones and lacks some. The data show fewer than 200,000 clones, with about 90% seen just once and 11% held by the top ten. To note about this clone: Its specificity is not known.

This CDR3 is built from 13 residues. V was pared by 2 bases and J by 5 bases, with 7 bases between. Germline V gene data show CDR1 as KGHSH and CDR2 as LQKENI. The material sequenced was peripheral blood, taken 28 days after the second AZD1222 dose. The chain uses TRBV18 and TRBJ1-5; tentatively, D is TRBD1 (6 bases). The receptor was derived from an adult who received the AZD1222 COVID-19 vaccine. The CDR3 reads CASSPRTDQPQHF. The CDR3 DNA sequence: TGTGCCAGCTCACCAAGGACAGATCAGCCCCAGCATTTT.